In this sample, the clone carrying this T cell receptor (beta chain) turned up many times. TCRdb re-derived calls from the 5' RACE reads in MiXCR, one entry per CDR3 protein. The sample holds 40,000 or so distinct CDR3 sequences; around 3.1% are singletons and the top ten take roughly 35%. The sample comes from a study of spatial heterogeneity in lung cancer. As to time point: sample taken at primary tumor resection. Whole RNA, isolated from tumor, nontumor lung or frozen PBMC, was sequenced without prior sorting. The source is a male donor with early-stage non-small cell lung cancer. Sequencing used normal lung tissue next to the tumor, obtained at surgery.

CDR3 sequence (DNA): TGCGCCAGCGAGGAGGGGTCTGGGGCCAACGTCCTGACTTTC. This sequence encodes CASEEGSGANVLTF. This chain connects TRBV5-1 to TRBJ2-6, with D possibly being TRBD2 (6 bases). The V gene lost 7 bases and the J gene lost 1 base, with 9 bases spanning the gap. This CDR3 is 14 amino acids long. Germline CDR1 SGHRS, CDR2 YFSETQ.